This is a list of T cell receptor beta chains from one sample in a study of blood T cell repertoires in COVID-19. Repertoires were generated with immunoSEQ multiplex PCR, while TCRdb's copy carries only in-frame clones and drops some. The data hold 200,000 or so clones, with roughly nine tenths observed a single time. The material sequenced was PBMCs or T cells enriched from blood (not recorded which). The origin of the receptors is a woman aged 40 to 50 with acute COVID-19. The CDR3 runs from the conserved cysteine through the conserved F or W. The D gene is left open where the match is weak. Rows give clone size only sometimes, using once, few, many, or a class for an expanded clone.

clone size	D gene	V gene	J gene	CDR3 DNA	CDR3 protein
NA	TRBD1	TRBV6-1	TRBJ1-5	TGTGCCAGCAGTGAAGGGCCCCTCGGACAGGGGGCCAATCAGCCCCAGCATTTT	CASSEGPLGQGANQPQHF
NA	TRBD1	TRBV18	TRBJ1-5	TGTGCCAGCTCACGGGACAGTAGCAATCAGCCCCAGCATTTT	CASSRDSSNQPQHF
NA	TRBD1	TRBV4-1	TRBJ2-1	TGCGCCAGCAGCCATAATACCGGGACAGGGCCCCTTAGCTCCTACAATGAGCAGTTCTTC	CASSHNTGTGPLSSYNEQFF
once	NA	TRBV7-2	TRBJ1-1	TGTGCCAGCAGCTTAGTACAGGGCACTGAAGCTTTCTTT	CASSLVQGTEAFF
NA	TRBD1	TRBV4-1	TRBJ2-3	TGCGCCAGCAGCCTCCTGGGGACAGGGAACACAGATACGCAGTATTTT	CASSLLGTGNTDTQYF
NA	NA	TRBV15	TRBJ2-7	TGTGCCACCAGCAGTGGGGGCCGACAGAATACCTACGAGCAGTACTTC	CATSSGGRQNTYEQYF
NA	NA	TRBV7-2	TRBJ2-5	TGTGCCAGCAAAAAAGACAACTTTCAGTACTTC	CASKKDNFQYF
NA	NA	TRBV7-9	TRBJ2-1	TGTGCCAGCAGCCGACGACAGGAGGGGGAGGGCCAGTTCTTC	CASSRRQEGEGQFF
NA	NA	TRBV28	TRBJ1-6	TGTGCCAGCTACTTTCTGCAGGGAGGTGGGTATAATTCACCCCTCCACTTT	CASYFLQGGGYNSPLHF
NA	TRBD2	TRBV2	TRBJ2-3	TGTGCCACCGAGGACCAGCGGGGGAACACAGATACGCAGTATTTT	CATEDQRGNTDTQYF
NA	TRBD1	TRBV28	TRBJ1-5	TGTGCCAGCAGCACAGGGGGCGATCATCAGCCCCAGCATTTT	CASSTGGDHQPQHF
few	TRBD2	TRBV7-9	TRBJ2-2	TGTGCCAGCAGTTGGGAGGGCGGGGAGCTGTTTTTT	CASSWEGGELFF
NA	TRBD2	TRBV2	TRBJ2-1	TGTGCCAGCATGGGGGGGAGTTTGAATGCCTACAATGAGCAGTTCTTC	CASMGGSLNAYNEQFF
NA	NA	TRBV11-2	TRBJ2-5	TGTGCCAGCAGTTTTATCTGGGCTCAAGAGACCCAGTACTTC	CASSFIWAQETQYF
NA	NA	TRBV28	TRBJ1-2	TGTGCCAGCCTTAGCGGGGGGCGAGGCTACACCTTC	CASLSGGRGYTF
NA	NA	TRBV19	TRBJ1-2	TGTGCCAGTAGTTCTCGGACTGGAGCTAACTATGGCTACACCTTC	CASSSRTGANYGYTF
NA	NA	TRBV30	TRBJ2-2	TGTGCCTGGGAGGGGGTTACGGGAGGAACCGGGGAGCTGTTTTTT	CAWEGVTGGTGELFF
NA	TRBD1	TRBV10-3	TRBJ1-4	TGTGCCATCAGTGAGTCTAGGGGACAGATTAATGAAAAACTGTTTTTT	CAISESRGQINEKLFF
NA	TRBD1	TRBV5-1	TRBJ1-1	TGCGCCAGCAGCTTGACAGGGGCCTCGAACACTGAAGCTTTCTTT	CASSLTGASNTEAFF
NA	NA	TRBV18	TRBJ1-3	TGTGCCAGCTCACCAATGAGCGGGGTGACAAACACCATATATTTT	CASSPMSGVTNTIYF
NA	TRBD1	TRBV12-5	TRBJ1-1	TGTGCTAGTGGTTTCCGAAAACAGGGGTTCACTGAAGCTTTCTTT	CASGFRKQGFTEAFF
NA	TRBD1	TRBV7-9	TRBJ2-2	TGTGCCAGCAGTTATCTCAGGGGGTTCGGGGAGCTGTTTTTT	CASSYLRGFGELFF
NA	TRBD2	TRBV3-1/TRBV3-2	TRBJ2-7	TGTGCCAGCAGCCAGGCCCGACTAGCGGTCTACGAGCAGTACTTC	CASSQARLAVYEQYF
NA	TRBD1	TRBV28	TRBJ1-5	TGTGCCAGCAGACCCACAGGGGGATACAATCAGCCCCAGCATTTT	CASRPTGGYNQPQHF
NA	TRBD2	TRBV7-2	TRBJ2-1	TGTGCCAGCAGCCGGACTAGCGGTGAGCAGTTCTTC	CASSRTSGEQFF
NA	NA	TRBV9	TRBJ1-1	TGTGCCAGCAGTCGAGGGCCGAACACTGAAGCTTTCTTT	CASSRGPNTEAFF
NA	TRBD2	TRBV7-6	TRBJ2-2	TGTGCCAGCGGAAGTTCAAGGTCGCGGGGGTTGCGTCCCGGGGAGCTGTTTTTT	CASGSSRSRGLRPGELFF
NA	TRBD2	TRBV27	TRBJ2-3	TGTGCCAGCAGTGGACTAGCGTTTACCAACCTCCTCACAGATACGCAGTATTTT	CASSGLAFTNLLTDTQYF
few	NA	TRBV7-3	TRBJ2-5	TGTGCCAGCAGCCGTAACTTACAAGAGACCCAGTACTTC	CASSRNLQETQYF
NA	NA	TRBV6-1	TRBJ2-3	TGTGCCAGCAGTGAGCGATTTGCTACGCAGTATTTT	CASSERFATQYF
NA	TRBD1	TRBV28	TRBJ2-7	TGTGCCATTGGACAGGGGAGGAACGAGCAGTACTTC	CAIGQGRNEQYF
NA	NA	TRBV2	TRBJ1-2	TGTGCCAGCAGAACCAGGGGAGCCAATAACTATGGCTACACCTTC	CASRTRGANNYGYTF
NA	TRBD1	TRBV29-1	TRBJ2-5	TGCAGCGCCGGGGACAGTCGAGAGACCCAGTACTTC	CSAGDSRETQYF
NA	TRBD1	TRBV9	TRBJ2-7	TGTGCCAGCAGCGCCGGGACAGGGAACTACGAGCAGTACTTC	CASSAGTGNYEQYF
NA	NA	TRBV3-1/TRBV3-2	TRBJ1-2	TGTGCCAGCAGCCGTGGGGGGGGAAGTTTCTATGGCTACACCTTC	CASSRGGGSFYGYTF
NA	NA	TRBV3-1/TRBV3-2	TRBJ2-7	TGTGCCAGCAGCCCGGGGGTGGACGGGTCCTACGAGCAGTACTTC	CASSPGVDGSYEQYF
NA	TRBD1	TRBV28	TRBJ2-7	TGTGCCAGCAGTTTTGTACAGGGGGATTTCTACGAGCAGTACTTC	CASSFVQGDFYEQYF
few	TRBD2	TRBV6-5	TRBJ2-7	TGTGCCAGCAGCTCTAGCGGGGGACCCTACGAGCAGTACTTC	CASSSSGGPYEQYF
few	NA	TRBV5-1	TRBJ2-1	TGCGCCAGCAGTAGGCGGACGGAGGGATTCCCCTACAATGAGCAGTTCTTC	CASSRRTEGFPYNEQFF
NA	TRBD2	TRBV6-2/TRBV6-3	TRBJ2-1	TGTGCCAGCAGTTACTCGATAGCGGGTATCGGTGAGCAGTTCTTC	CASSYSIAGIGEQFF
NA	NA	TRBV6-5	TRBJ2-1	TGTGCCAGCGTAGGGAGACAGGCCTACAATGAGCAGTTCTTC	CASVGRQAYNEQFF
NA	NA	TRBV7-9	TRBJ2-3	TGTGCCAGCAGCTTAGGGACGACAGGTGGCCCAGATACGCAGTATTTT	CASSLGTTGGPDTQYF